The clone carrying this T cell receptor beta chain was recorded at least ten times. Its antigen remains unknown. The CDR3 contains 17 residues. Trimming cost V 5 bases and J 4 bases; bases outside gene matches: 14. From germline, CDR1 is SGHVS and CDR2 FNYEAQ. The data originate from a study of T cell repertoires in cytomegalovirus infection. Study-level background: Matching HLA type, along with CMV infection, was indicated by public TCR beta signatures.

From the reads, TCRdb called clonotypes with MiXCR, one entry per CDR3 protein. Of hundreds of thousands of distinct CDR3 sequences in the sample, roughly 31% were seen once. Whole-study results and caveats: Individuals carrying CMV plus the relevant HLA were identified by cumulative frequency of public TCR beta families.

The sequencing used cultured CD8+ T cells from PBMCs, collected from culture after CMV antigen stimulation. This chain links TRBV7-6 with TRBJ1-5; 7 nucleotides agree with TRBD1. The source is a human donor in good health (CMV status not recorded). Some clones in this sample may be carry-over from other donors' samples. The CDR3 DNA sequence: TGTGCCAGCAGCCCTTTCAGCAGGGACAGCGGAAATCAGCCCCAGCATTTT. This gives the protein CASSPFSRDSGNQPQHF.